The rows below give T cell receptor beta chains drawn from one sample of a study of T cells in localized non-small cell lung cancer. Sequenced by immunoSEQ multiplex PCR; TCRdb stores in-frame clones only, minus some. The sample holds some 37,000 clones, roughly 86% seen once. This specimen consisted of peripheral blood, obtained before any cancer treatment. These receptors were obtained from a man aged 18-49 years with stage I lung adenocarcinoma. Each CDR3 is given with its conserved first and last residue. D genes are given only for firm matches. Expanded clones get a size class; other rows say once, few or many, or leave the size out.

>TRBJ1-1|NA|TRBV11-3|NA
CASSLQGNTEAFF
TGTGCCAGCAGCTTACAGGGGAACACTGAAGCTTTCTTT
>TRBJ2-5|NA|TRBV10-3|TRBD2
CAISDGTSGDQETQYF
TGTGCCATCAGTGACGGGACTAGCGGGGACCAAGAGACCCAGTACTTC
>TRBJ2-1|NA|TRBV4-3|NA
CASSLSNEQFF
TGCGCCAGCAGCCTGTCCAATGAGCAGTTCTTC
>TRBJ2-7|NA|TRBV7-8|TRBD2
CASSRRPGLALYEQYF
TGTGCCAGCAGTCGACGCCCGGGACTAGCTCTCTACGAGCAGTACTTC
>TRBJ2-5|NA|TRBV4-1|NA
CASSRRSSAEETQYF
TGCGCCAGCAGCCGTCGGTCCTCCGCCGAGGAGACCCAGTACTTC
>TRBJ1-5|few|TRBV10-3|NA
CAISESVTSNQPQHF
TGTGCCATCAGTGAGTCGGTAACCTCGAATCAGCCCCAGCATTTT
>TRBJ2-1|NA|TRBV4-1|TRBD2
CASSQGLGSSDEQFF
TGCGCCAGCAGCCAGGGACTAGGATCGAGCGATGAGCAGTTCTTC
>TRBJ2-1|NA|TRBV5-5|TRBD2
CASSFSRLAGGNEQFF
TGTGCCAGCAGCTTTAGCCGACTAGCGGGGGGCAATGAGCAGTTCTTC
>TRBJ1-6|NA|TRBV7-9|NA
CASSPLLRSPLHF
TGTGCCAGCAGCCCTCTACTGAGGTCACCCCTCCACTTT
>TRBJ2-7|NA|TRBV18|NA
CASSPDSTYEQYF
TGTGCCAGCTCTCCAGACAGTACCTACGAGCAGTACTTC
>TRBJ1-2|NA|TRBV7-9|NA
CASSLKQGPNYGYTF
TGTGCCAGCAGCTTAAAACAGGGACCTAACTATGGCTACACCTTC
>TRBJ2-7|NA|TRBV2|TRBD1
CASRGQGSHEQYF
TGTGCCAGCAGGGGACAGGGTTCCCACGAGCAGTACTTC
>TRBJ1-2|NA|TRBV13|NA
CASRLERGARGYGHTF
TGTGCCAGCAGATTAGAACGAGGGGCGCGGGGCTATGGCCACACCTTC
>TRBJ1-4|NA|TRBV5-1|NA
CASSLTVKEKLFF
TGCGCCAGCAGCTTGACAGTTAAAGAAAAACTGTTTTTT
>TRBJ1-6|NA|TRBV5-4|TRBD1
CASSLATGAKSPLHF
TGTGCCAGCAGCTTGGCGACAGGGGCGAAATCACCCCTCCACTTT
>TRBJ1-4|once|TRBV10-1|NA
CASSEMPPTNEKLFF
TGCGCCAGCAGTGAGATGCCCCCAACTAATGAAAAACTGTTTTTT
>TRBJ1-2|NA|TRBV7-3|NA
CASSSQRGYTF
TGTGCCAGCAGCTCCCAAAGAGGCTACACCTTC
>TRBJ1-3|NA|TRBV28|NA
CASSPLDTYSGNTIYF
TGTGCCAGCAGTCCTCTTGACACCTACTCTGGAAACACCATATATTTT
>TRBJ2-7|NA|TRBV13|NA
CASSFRTEAYEQYF
TGTGCCAGCAGCTTCCGGACAGAGGCGTACGAGCAGTACTTC
>TRBJ2-5|NA|TRBV30|NA
CAWSVPETQYF
TGTGCCTGGAGTGTACCAGAGACCCAGTACTTC
>TRBJ2-2|NA|TRBV5-1|NA
CASTSISNTGELFF
TGCGCCAGCACATCCATATCGAACACCGGGGAGCTGTTTTTT
>TRBJ1-4|NA|TRBV4-2|NA
CASTSRGGYEKLFF
TGTGCCAGCACCAGTCGAGGGGGATATGAAAAACTGTTTTTT
>TRBJ2-7|once|TRBV11-3|TRBD1
CASSFTGASSYEQYF
TGTGCCAGCAGCTTTACAGGGGCCAGCTCCTACGAGCAGTACTTC
>TRBJ2-7|NA|TRBV4-3|TRBD1
CASSLHRQGAYEQYF
TGCGCCAGCAGCCTTCACAGGCAGGGGGCCTACGAGCAGTACTTC
>TRBJ1-4|NA|TRBV6-5|NA
CASSYSGREKLFF
TGTGCCAGCAGTTACTCCGGGCGCGAAAAACTGTTTTTT
>TRBJ2-7|NA|TRBV30|TRBD1
CAWRSGTGPREQYF
TGTGCCTGGAGGTCAGGGACAGGGCCCCGCGAGCAGTACTTC
>TRBJ1-3|NA|TRBV30|NA
CAWSFSGNSGNTIYF
TGTGCCTGGAGTTTTTCGGGAAACTCTGGAAACACCATATATTTT
>TRBJ2-7|NA|TRBV14|TRBD2
CASSQDWRGAYQQYF
TGTGCCAGCAGCCAAGATTGGCGGGGGGCTTATCAGCAGTACTTC
>TRBJ2-7|NA|TRBV7-9|NA
CASSPWGPRSSYEQYF
TGTGCCAGCAGCCCGTGGGGACCCAGGAGCTCCTACGAGCAGTACTTC
>TRBJ2-1|few|TRBV2|NA
CAGGTLSLNEQFF
TGTGCCGGTGGGACTCTCTCCCTCAATGAGCAGTTCTTC
>TRBJ1-2|NA|TRBV7-2|NA
CASSSGSTYYTF
TGTGCCAGCAGTTCGGGCAGCACCTACTACACCTTC
>TRBJ2-3|NA|TRBV28|NA
CASSSLSGTDTQYF
TGTGCCAGCAGTTCCCTTAGCGGCACAGATACGCAGTATTTT
>TRBJ2-7|NA|TRBV6-5|TRBD1
CASSRNTGGASEQYF
TGTGCCAGCAGTCGCAACACAGGGGGTGCAAGCGAGCAGTACTTC
>TRBJ2-1|NA|TRBV27|TRBD2
CASSLYQRGPNEQFF
TGTGCCAGCAGTTTATACCAGCGGGGGCCGAATGAGCAGTTCTTC
>TRBJ1-3|NA|TRBV7-2|NA
CASSLVGTSQPYSGNTIYF
TGTGCCAGCAGCTTAGTCGGGACCTCTCAGCCCTACTCTGGAAACACCATATATTTT
>TRBJ2-1|NA|TRBV9|NA
CASSAGQIGEQFF
TGTGCCAGCAGCGCCGGCCAGATTGGTGAGCAGTTCTTC
>TRBJ1-6|NA|TRBV10-3|TRBD1
CAAQGSDSPLHF
TGTGCCGCACAGGGGTCCGATTCACCCCTCCACTTT
>TRBJ1-3|NA|TRBV6-6|TRBD1
CASGGQGRGNTIYF
TGTGCCAGCGGGGGACAGGGGAGAGGAAACACCATATATTTT
>TRBJ1-2|few|TRBV6-5|TRBD1
CASRYLGQGSYTF
TGTGCCAGCAGATATCTAGGACAGGGAAGCTACACCTTC
>TRBJ1-1|NA|TRBV7-6|NA
CASSLSTAGGTEAFF
TGTGCCAGCAGCCTGTCGACAGCCGGTGGCACTGAAGCTTTCTTT